A single sample is the source of the 30 T cell receptor beta chains below, sequenced in a study of cytomegalovirus exposure and HLA in healthy donors. The PCR employed 60 Vbeta primers together with 13 Jbeta primers. Generated by immunoSEQ multiplex PCR, the TCRdb table keeps only in-frame clones and is missing some. The table shows about 120,000 clones, with 80% occurring only once. The sequenced material came from PBMCs. Source of these receptors: a female donor in good health and CMV-seropositive.

V gene TRBV5-1 combines with J gene TRBJ2-3; D unresolved. The length of the CDR3 is 12 residues. Germline V gives CDR1 SGHRS, CDR2 YFSETQ. Between the trimmed V and J ends, which lost 0 bases and 5 bases, there was a span of 4 bases. The CDR3 loop reads CASSLVIDTQYF. The DNA for the CDR3 is TGCGCCAGCAGCTTGGTTATAGATACGCAGTATTTT.

The sample holds one count of this clone. The chain uses TRBV28 and TRBJ1-2; TRBD1 matches at 9 bases. V was clipped by 8 bases and J by 2 bases; unmatched bases: 6. The germline CDR1 and CDR2 sequences are MDHEN and SYDVKM. The CDR3 loop spans 14 amino acids. The CDR3 region has the DNA TGTGCCAGCCGCAAGACAGGGGGGAACTATGGCTACACCTTC. Its translation: CASRKTGGNYGYTF.

V gene TRBV9 combines with J gene TRBJ2-7; tentative D call: TRBD1 (6 bases). Between the trimmed V and J ends, which lost 0 bases and 2 bases, there was a span of 21 bases. The CDR3 is 18 amino acids. Looked up from germline, CDR1 is SGDLS and CDR2 is YYNGEE. The DNA of the CDR3 is TGTGCCAGCAGCGTAGATTTTGATAGGGGGACAATCACCTACGAGCAGTACTTC. The encoded protein is CASSVDFDRGTITYEQYF.

J is TRBJ2-3 and V is TRBV6-1; no clear D. V dropped 7 bases and J dropped 0 bases, with 8 bases sitting between them. The CDR3 extends over 13 amino acids. Germline V lookup: CDR1 MNHNS, CDR2 SASEGT. CDR3 sequence reads: CASISPSTDTQYF. In DNA form, the CDR3 reads TGTGCCAGCATTTCCCCGAGCACAGATACGCAGTATTTT.

V usage is TRBV11-2 and J usage is TRBJ1-2, with unresolved D. The CDR3 extends over 14 amino acids. Germline V lookup: CDR1 SGHAT, CDR2 FQNNGV. V shed 3 bases and J shed 4 bases, with 12 bases lying between them. This CDR3 reads CASSFDRGAYGYTF. CDR3 coding DNA: TGTGCCAGCAGCTTCGACCGGGGTGCCTATGGCTACACCTTC.

This sequence joins TRBV19 and TRBJ2-1, with 11 bases that match TRBD2. Germline CDR1 is LNHDA and CDR2 is SQIVND (reference sequence). The CDR3 extends over 15 amino acids. V lost 9 bases to trimming and J lost 0 bases; unmatched junction nucleotides: 4. The CDR3 here is CASLGLAGSYNEQFF. For the CDR3, the DNA is TGTGCCAGCCTAGGACTAGCGGGCTCCTACAATGAGCAGTTCTTC.

The genes are TRBV28 and TRBJ1-6; 8 bases match TRBD1. There are 14 residues in the CDR3. The germline V gene encodes CDR1 MDHEN and CDR2 SYDVKM. Germline trimming cut 9 bases from V and 7 bases from J; bases unmatched to any gene: 8. The CDR3 nucleotides read TGTGCCAGTCGCCAGGGGGCCGGGAATTCACCCCTCCACTTT. Protein: CASRQGAGNSPLHF.

In DNA, the CDR3 is TGTGCCAGCAGCTTAGCAGAAACGGGGGGGCTCACAGATACGCAGTATTTT. Protein product: CASSLAETGGLTDTQYF. V and J are TRBV7-3 and TRBJ2-3; 8 bases line up with TRBD2. The CDR3 runs 17 residues. Per the germline V gene, CDR1 is SGHTA and CDR2 is FQGTGA. V was clipped by 2 bases and J by 2 bases; unmatched bases: 9.

The CDR3: CAWNWDRTYEQYF. CDR3 DNA sequence: TGTGCCTGGAATTGGGACAGGACCTACGAGCAGTACTTC. The chain couples TRBV30 to TRBJ2-7; TRBD1 agrees at 8 bases. The V segment lost 4 bases and the J segment 2 bases; nucleotides outside the gene matches: 4. The CDR3 is made up of 13 amino acids. Per the germline V gene, CDR1 is GTSNPN and CDR2 is SVGIG (reference sequence). The entire variable domain, with the rest obtained from reference TRBV30 and TRBJ2-7, is as follows: SQTIHQWPATLVQPVGSPLSLECTVEGTSNPNLYWYRQAAGRGLQLLFYSVGIGQISSEVPQNLSASRPQDRQFILSSKKLLLSDSGFYLCAWNWDRTYEQYFGPGTRLTVT.

The V and J genes are TRBV15 and TRBJ2-4; 8 positions agree with TRBD1. V was pared by 0 bases and J by 8 bases, with 6 bases of the junction left unmatched. The CDR3 has 15 amino acids. The germline V gene has CDR1 LNHNV and CDR2 YYDKDF (reference sequence). Written as DNA, the CDR3 is TGTGCCACCAGCAGAGATCCTTCGACAGGGGACATTCAGTACTTC. This sequence encodes CATSRDPSTGDIQYF.

This chain connects TRBV7-2 to TRBJ2-1; D perhaps matches TRBD1 (5 bases). The CDR3 runs to 14 residues. V lost 1 base to trimming and J lost 5 bases, with 9 bases between them. In germline, CDR1 is SGHTA, CDR2 FQGNSA. CDR3 sequence: CASSLVAGNNEQFF. Here the CDR3 DNA reads TGTGCCAGCAGCTTAGTGGCAGGGAACAATGAGCAGTTCTTC.

The chain is built from TRBV14 and TRBJ1-2; unclear D gene. CDR3 length: 12 amino acids. V was clipped by 5 bases and J by 4 bases, with 8 bases between them. CDR1 SGHDN and CDR2 FVKESK come from the germline V gene. CDR3 DNA sequence: TGTGCCAGCAGCAAGGACTTCTATGGCTACACCTTC. It specifies CASSKDFYGYTF.

The V call is TRBV28, the J call TRBJ2-1; D remains ambiguous. Trimming removed 7 bases from V and 4 bases from J, with 14 bases in between. Per the germline V gene, CDR1 is MDHEN and CDR2 is SYDVKM. CDR3 length: 14 residues. In DNA, the CDR3 is TGTGCCAGCACTCTTAAAGCTATATACAATGAGCAGTTCTTC. It yields the protein CASTLKAIYNEQFF.

This chain connects TRBV2 to TRBJ1-6; D gene uncertain. The germline V gene encodes CDR1 SNHLY and CDR2 FYNNEI. This CDR3 has 12 residues. Trimming took off 1 base at V and 10 bases at J, with 5 bases between the two ends. The CDR3 region is CASSEGRSPLHF. CDR3 in DNA: TGTGCCAGCAGTGAAGGGCGGTCACCCCTCCACTTT.

The chain couples TRBV11-3 to TRBJ2-1; 10 bases map to TRBD2. V shed 2 bases, J shed 10 bases, and the junction held 5 bases outside the gene matches. The germline CDR1 and CDR2 sequences are SGHNT and YENEEA. CDR3 length equals 14 residues. CDR3: CASSLTSGVDEQFF. CDR3 nucleotides: TGTGCCAGCAGCTTAACTAGCGGGGTGGACGAGCAGTTCTTC.

The chain joins TRBV6-6 to TRBJ2-4; tentative D call: TRBD1 (6 bases). The CDR3 consists of 14 residues. Looked up from germline, CDR1 is MNHNY and CDR2 is SVGAGI (reference sequence). V dropped 4 bases and J dropped 8 bases, with 15 bases sitting between them. The CDR3 DNA reads as TGTGCCAGCAGTTCAGGGGACGGGGTATACATTCAGTACTTC. Protein sequence: CASSSGDGVYIQYF.

J is TRBJ2-7 and V is TRBV6-5, with 9 bases identical to TRBD1. Germline V lookup: CDR1 MNHEY, CDR2 SVGAGI. The trim removed 0 bases at V and 3 bases at J, leaving 6 bases unmatched. The CDR3 length is 16 residues. The DNA of the CDR3 is TGTGCCAGCAGTTACTCAGGGACAGGGAGTCGCTACGAGCAGTACTTC. Its translation is CASSYSGTGSRYEQYF.

The V gene is TRBV19, the J gene TRBJ1-5; a weak D match, TRBD1 (5 bases). The CDR3 is made up of 16 amino acids. Germline CDR1 and CDR2: LNHDA and SQIVND (reference sequence). The V and J ends lost 3 bases and 2 bases respectively, with 14 bases between them. CDR3 sequence: CASSMGLGRGNQPQHF. The CDR3 DNA is TGTGCCAGTAGTATGGGGCTGGGCAGGGGCAATCAGCCCCAGCATTTT.

This clone was observed once. The chain uses TRBV5-8 and TRBJ1-2, with 10 bases identical to TRBD1. Germline loops: CDR1 SGHTS, CDR2 YDEGEE. This CDR3 region has 17 residues. The V and J ends lost 3 bases and 4 bases, in that order; junction bases with no gene match: 12. The CDR3 is CASSSPGQGRKSYGYTF. The CDR3 coding sequence is TGTGCCAGCAGCTCTCCGGGACAGGGGCGCAAAAGCTATGGCTACACCTTC.

The chain has TRBV5-1 and TRBJ2-3, with 10 bases identical to TRBD1. The CDR3 is made up of 15 amino acids. Germline lookup yields CDR1 SGHRS and CDR2 YFSETQ. The junction had 6 bases not matched to a gene; V was cut back by 6 bases and J by 2 bases. CDR3 DNA: TGCGCCAGCATAAGACAGGGGGCAGCCACAGATACGCAGTATTTT. Residues: CASIRQGAATDTQYF.

V gene TRBV4-1 combines with J gene TRBJ2-5; tentative D call: TRBD2 (6 bases). This CDR3 is built from 15 residues. Per germline, CDR1 MGHRA and CDR2 YSYEKL. Trimming left V 7 bases short and J 3 bases short, with 18 bases between. CDR3 nucleotides: TGCGCCAGCACTAGAACCGGGACTTATGAAGAGACCCAGTACTTC. Translating it yields CASTRTGTYEETQYF.

This clone has a handful of counts. The rearrangement joins TRBV27 to TRBJ1-1; 9 bases are a match to TRBD1. The trim removed 4 bases at V and 3 bases at J, leaving 6 bases unmatched. CDR1 and CDR2 from the germline V gene are MNHEY and SMNVEV (reference sequence). The CDR3 is 15 residues long. CDR3 sequence reads: CASSWTGVSDTEAFF. The CDR3 DNA follows: TGTGCCAGCAGTTGGACAGGGGTCTCGGACACTGAAGCTTTCTTT.

In DNA form, the CDR3 reads TGTGCCAGCAGCGTAGGGCTAGCCCCAGGATCTGGGGCCAACGTCCTGACTTTC. Translated, it gives CASSVGLAPGSGANVLTF. The V gene is TRBV9, the J gene TRBJ2-6, with a possible D match to TRBD2 (5 bases). The germline V gene has CDR1 SGDLS and CDR2 YYNGEE. V lost 0 bases to trimming and J lost 1 base, with 14 bases between them. The CDR3 is made up of 18 amino acids.

This chain links TRBV9 with TRBJ2-1, with D possibly TRBD2 on 6 matching bases. The length of the CDR3 is 14 residues. V lost 0 bases, J lost 6 bases, and 10 bases lay in between. CDR1 SGDLS and CDR2 YYNGEE come from the germline V gene. The CDR3 is CASSVVGTGNEQFF. In DNA, the CDR3 is TGTGCCAGCAGCGTAGTGGGGACTGGCAATGAGCAGTTCTTC. Complete variable domain (other parts from reference TRBV9 and TRBJ2-1): DSGVTQTPKHLITATGQRVTLRCSPRSGDLSVYWYQQSLDQGLQFLIQYYNGEERAKGNILERFSAQQFPDLHSELNLSSLELGDSALYFCASSVVGTGNEQFFGPGTRLTVL.

The chain combines TRBV10-1 with TRBJ1-1, with 9 bases identical to TRBD1. From germline, CDR1 is WNHNN and CDR2 SYGVQD (reference sequence). With V trimmed by 3 bases and J by 7 bases, 6 bases remained unmatched. The CDR3 covers 14 residues. The CDR3 spells CASSDGTGLYEAFF. The CDR3 nucleotides are TGCGCCAGCAGTGATGGGACAGGGCTTTATGAAGCTTTCTTT.

This rearrangement joins TRBV4-2 to TRBJ2-1; no definite D call. CDR1 LGHNA and CDR2 YNFKEQ come from the germline V gene. V was trimmed by 0 bases and J by 3 bases, leaving 15 bases between them. This CDR3 is built from 17 residues. The CDR3 loop is CASSQDPLATRYNEQFF. CDR3 DNA sequence: TGTGCCAGCAGCCAAGATCCCCTGGCCACCCGCTACAATGAGCAGTTCTTC.

This chain uses TRBV29-1 with TRBJ2-7; a weak D match, TRBD1 (5 bases). The germline V gene has CDR1 SQVTM and CDR2 ANQGSEA. Trimming removed 4 bases from V and 0 bases from J, with 7 bases in between. This CDR3 is built from 12 residues. DNA of the CDR3: TGCAGCGTTGGACAGAACTCCTACGAGCAGTACTTC. Amino acid sequence: CSVGQNSYEQYF.

The V gene is TRBV10-3, the J gene TRBJ2-7; 9 nucleotides align to TRBD1. The V segment lost 3 bases and the J segment 5 bases; nucleotides outside the gene matches: 8. Germline V CDR1 and CDR2: ENHRY, SYGVKD. CDR3 length: 15 amino acids. This CDR3 reads CAISDQGTGSDEQYF. In nucleotides, the CDR3 is TGTGCCATCAGTGACCAGGGGACAGGGTCCGACGAGCAGTACTTC.

The chain has TRBV25-1 and TRBJ1-2, with D perhaps matching TRBD1 (5 bases). The V gene's germline CDR1 is MGHDK and CDR2 SYGVNS. V was trimmed by 4 bases and J by 0 bases, leaving 9 bases between them. This CDR3 has 14 residues. In DNA, the CDR3 is TGTGCCAGCAGTGGCGAAGGGGCTAACTATGGCTACACCTTC. Translated, it gives CASSGEGANYGYTF.

This clone was counted once. This chain joins TRBV7-9 and TRBJ1-1; D uncertain. The CDR3 contains 17 residues. The germline gives CDR1 SEHNR, CDR2 FQNEAQ (reference sequence). The V end lost 2 bases, the J end lost 0 bases, and 16 bases lay between the germline ends. In DNA form, the CDR3 reads TGTGCCAGCAGCTTAACGAGGGTGTGGAATATGAACACTGAAGCTTTCTTT. Protein: CASSLTRVWNMNTEAFF.